The text below deals with one TCR beta chain. The sample comes from a study of T cell changes during pregnancy in multiple sclerosis. The assay was immunoSEQ multiplex PCR, and TCRdb's table has in-frame clones only and misses some. The table includes 100,000 or so clones, about nine tenths detected once. The source is a female donor in good health, enrolled as a control in a pregnancy study. The sample was peripheral blood, taken in the second trimester of pregnancy.

CDR3: CAIKVHRQGPNTEAFF. The CDR3 DNA reads TGTGCCATCAAAGTACACCGACAGGGCCCGAACACTGAAGCTTTCTTT. J is TRBJ1-1 and V is TRBV10-3; 7 bases fit TRBD1. Trimming removed 7 bases from V and 1 base from J; junction bases left unmatched: 12. Germline CDR1 is ENHRY and CDR2 is SYGVKD. This CDR3 spans 16 amino acids.